This TCR beta chain derives from a study of blood T cells in healthy people across ages. Unmatched junction bases numbered 13, after V lost 4 bases and J lost 7 bases. CDR3 length equals 16 residues. Germline values: CDR1 MNHEY, CDR2 SMNVEV (reference sequence). Primers used in a second PCR of roughly 7 to 11 cycles were a sample-barcoded 5' primer and a J-beta primer mix. TCRdb re-analysed the 5' RACE reads in MiXCR, keeping a single row per CDR3 protein. The table includes 600,000 to 1,000,000 distinct CDR3 sequences, around a quarter detected once. The same sample was also used in a study of T cells of mothers and their children.

J is TRBJ1-5 and V is TRBV27; TRBD1 aligns across 7 bases. The sequence derives from a boy aged 10-17 years in good health. Sequencing was performed on blood. The chain's CDR3 is CASSSSPTGTGQPQHF. The DNA of the CDR3 is TGTGCCAGCAGTTCCTCACCGACAGGGACTGGCCAGCCCCAGCATTTT.